This is a list of T cell receptor beta chains from one sample in a study of blood T cells in healthy people across ages. TCRdb re-called the 5' RACE reads through MiXCR, storing one row per CDR3 protein. The sample includes around 2 million distinct CDR3 sequences, about two fifths of them seen just once. Material: blood. These receptors came from a human donor in good health. Each CDR3 is given with its conserved first and last residue. D genes are given only for firm matches. The size entry is marked missing in some rows and otherwise reads once, few, many or a size class.

abundance,j_gene,v_gene,d_gene,CDR3aa,CDR3nt
.,TRBJ2-3,TRBV4-2,.,CASSQDRSGPLRQYF,TGTGCCAGCAGCCAAGATAGAAGCGGGCCCCTACGGCAGTATTTT
.,TRBJ1-2,TRBV20-1,.,CSAQMTGTGVFVGYTF,TGCAGTGCTCAAATGACCGGGACGGGAGTATTCGTTGGCTACACCTTC
.,TRBJ1-1,TRBV4-3,TRBD1,CASSQTGQGLGTEAFF,TGCGCCAGCAGCCAAACGGGACAGGGTTTGGGCACTGAAGCTTTCTTT
.,TRBJ2-1,TRBV6-2/TRBV6-3,TRBD1,CAGRTGGYNEQFF,TGTGCCGGCAGGACAGGGGGGTACAATGAGCAGTTCTTC
.,TRBJ2-4,TRBV4-1,.,CASSQEQERNIQYF,TGCGCCAGCAGCCAAGAACAGGAGAGGAACATTCAGTACTTC
.,TRBJ1-4,TRBV7-3,.,CASSPTQGSWEKLFF,TGTGCCAGCAGCCCTACGCAGGGATCATGGGAAAAACTGTTTTTT
.,TRBJ2-2,TRBV7-8,.,CATLMGVGTGELFF,TGTGCCACACTGATGGGAGTTGGGACCGGGGAGCTGTTTTTT
.,TRBJ2-2,TRBV6-6,.,CASSYSGAGDGELFF,TGTGCCAGCAGTTACTCAGGGGCTGGTGACGGGGAGCTGTTTTTT
few,TRBJ1-1,TRBV6-2/TRBV6-3,.,CASTIVRETEAFF,TGTGCCAGCACTATAGTGCGGGAAACTGAAGCTTTCTTT
.,TRBJ1-1,TRBV27,TRBD1,CASPKDRGKTEAFF,TGTGCCAGCCCGAAGGACAGGGGGAAGACTGAAGCTTTCTTT
.,TRBJ2-1,TRBV13,TRBD1,CASSHRYRGYPNEQFF,TGTGCCAGCAGCCATAGATACAGGGGCTACCCCAATGAGCAGTTCTTC
few,TRBJ2-4,TRBV13,TRBD1,CASSLSGGNIQYF,TGTGCCAGCAGCTTATCAGGGGGAAACATTCAGTACTTC
many,TRBJ2-1,TRBV7-9,.,CASSLAGSTVGEQFF,TGTGCCAGCAGCTTAGCGGGGAGCACCGTCGGTGAGCAGTTCTTC
few,TRBJ2-1,TRBV20-1,.,CSARPKLYNEQFF,TGCAGTGCTAGACCCAAACTGTACAATGAGCAGTTCTTC
few,TRBJ2-1,TRBV6-2/TRBV6-3,.,CASSYGGAVLKQFF,TGTGCCAGCAGTTACGGCGGAGCGGTACTGAAGCAGTTCTTC
.,TRBJ2-7,TRBV14,TRBD1,CASSHPGQGIYEQYF,TGTGCCAGCAGCCACCCCGGACAGGGGATCTACGAGCAGTACTTC
.,TRBJ1-1,TRBV6-5,TRBD1,CASMEQGTTEAFF,TGTGCCAGCATGGAACAGGGGACCACTGAAGCTTTCTTT
.,TRBJ2-1,TRBV20-1,.,CGVLRNHEQFF,TGCGGGGTGCTACGTAATCATGAGCAGTTCTTC
.,TRBJ2-5,TRBV11-1,TRBD1,CASSLAGQGKKTQYF,TGTGCCAGCAGCTTAGCGGGACAGGGGAAAAAGACCCAGTACTTC
.,TRBJ2-5,TRBV6-5,.,CASSYSSASQETQYF,TGTGCCAGCAGTTACTCGTCAGCGTCCCAAGAGACCCAGTACTTC
.,TRBJ2-1,TRBV9,.,CASSPTWVVGNEQFF,TGTGCCAGCAGCCCAACGTGGGTTGTGGGTAATGAGCAGTTCTTC
.,TRBJ2-7,TRBV4-1,.,CASSLDPDRSSYEQYF,TGCGCCAGCAGCCTCGACCCCGACCGTAGCTCCTACGAGCAGTACTTC
few,TRBJ1-2,TRBV20-1,.,CSAGVSPRDYGYTF,TGCAGTGCTGGAGTAAGCCCACGGGACTATGGCTACACCTTC
.,TRBJ2-1,TRBV4-2,TRBD2,CASSQSTSALYNAQFF,TGTGCCAGCAGCCAATCGACTAGCGCCCTATACAATGCGCAGTTCTTC
few,TRBJ2-4,TRBV7-2,TRBD1,CASSLEGARNIQYF,TGTGCCAGCAGCTTAGAGGGGGCTCGAAACATTCAGTACTTC
.,TRBJ1-2,TRBV15,.,CATSRGYGGASYGYTF,TGTGCCACCAGCAGAGGCTATGGGGGGGCCTCCTATGGCTACACCTTC
.,TRBJ1-2,TRBV7-8,.,CASSRRVGGYGYTF,TGTGCCAGCAGCCGCAGGGTAGGGGGCTATGGCTACACCTTC
.,TRBJ2-7,TRBV9,TRBD1,CASSPRDRGGYEQYF,TGTGCCAGCAGCCCACGAGACAGGGGGGGATACGAGCAGTACTTC
.,TRBJ2-1,TRBV7-2,.,CASNSRALDPYNEQFF,TGTGCCAGCAACTCTCGGGCCCTCGATCCGTACAATGAGCAGTTCTTC
many,TRBJ1-2,TRBV28,.,CASSSRRGYTF,TGTGCCAGCAGTTCGCGAAGGGGCTACACCTTC
once,TRBJ2-3,TRBV28,.,CAGSPTTRRSADTQYF,TGTGCCGGCAGTCCCACGACAAGGAGGAGCGCAGATACGCAGTATTTT
.,TRBJ2-7,TRBV5-1,TRBD1,CASSLFRGQSYEQYF,TGCGCCAGCAGCTTGTTCAGGGGGCAGTCCTACGAGCAGTACTTC
.,TRBJ2-2,TRBV20-1,TRBD1,CSARTGIPGGELFF,TGCAGTGCTAGGACAGGGATCCCTGGCGGGGAGCTGTTTTTT
many,TRBJ2-6,TRBV2,.,CASIEVTDLSGANVLTF,TGTGCCAGCATTGAGGTGACCGACTTATCTGGGGCCAACGTCCTGACTTTC
.,TRBJ1-1,TRBV9,.,CASTVSTRNTEAYF,TGTGCCAGCACCGTCAGCACTCGGAACACTGAAGCTTACTTT
few,TRBJ1-2,TRBV11-2,.,CASSLAGGDDGYTF,TGTGCCAGCAGCTTAGCTGGGGGGGACGATGGCTACACCTTC
few,TRBJ2-7,TRBV20-1,.,CSVVASSYNEQYF,TGCAGTGTGGTAGCCAGCTCCTACAATGAGCAGTACTTC
.,TRBJ2-6,TRBV20-1,.,CSAQVGANVLTF,TGCAGTGCCCAGGTGGGGGCCAACGTCCTGACTTTC